This TCR beta chain derives from a study of post-analysis software for immune sequencing data. Regarding the study as a whole: TRBV segments more frequent in patients than in controls numbered roughly 5 and included TRBV5-6, TRBV5-1 and TRBV20-1.

This clonotype was counted a few times. Its specificity is not known. TCR beta libraries were prepared from cDNA with unique molecular identifiers. TCRdb re-called the PCR reads through MiXCR, storing one row per CDR3 protein. The table shows fewer than 850,000 distinct CDR3 sequences, with 25% to 30% occurring only once. Trimming cost V 6 bases and J 4 bases, with 12 bases left between them. CDR3 length: 13 residues. Sequencing was carried out using blood. This chain joins TRBV12-3 or TRBV12-4 and TRBJ2-5; D is perhaps TRBD1 (5 bases). This receptor was identified in a girl between 10 and 17 years old with multiple sclerosis. The CDR3 sequence is CASRGVSGETQYF. The DNA of the CDR3 is TGTGCCAGCAGAGGGGTTAGTGGAGAGACCCAGTACTTC.